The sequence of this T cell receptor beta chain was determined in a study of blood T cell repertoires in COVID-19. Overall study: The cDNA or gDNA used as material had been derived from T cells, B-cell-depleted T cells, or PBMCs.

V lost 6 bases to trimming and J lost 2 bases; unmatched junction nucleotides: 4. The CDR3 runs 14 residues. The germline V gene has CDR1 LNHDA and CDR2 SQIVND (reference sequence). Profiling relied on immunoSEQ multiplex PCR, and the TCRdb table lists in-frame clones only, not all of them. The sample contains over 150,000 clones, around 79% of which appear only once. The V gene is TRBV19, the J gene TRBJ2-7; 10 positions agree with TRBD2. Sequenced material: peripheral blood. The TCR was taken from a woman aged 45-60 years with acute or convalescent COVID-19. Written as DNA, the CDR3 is TGTGCCAGTAGACGGACTAGCGGAACCTACGAGCAGTACTTC. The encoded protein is CASRRTSGTYEQYF.